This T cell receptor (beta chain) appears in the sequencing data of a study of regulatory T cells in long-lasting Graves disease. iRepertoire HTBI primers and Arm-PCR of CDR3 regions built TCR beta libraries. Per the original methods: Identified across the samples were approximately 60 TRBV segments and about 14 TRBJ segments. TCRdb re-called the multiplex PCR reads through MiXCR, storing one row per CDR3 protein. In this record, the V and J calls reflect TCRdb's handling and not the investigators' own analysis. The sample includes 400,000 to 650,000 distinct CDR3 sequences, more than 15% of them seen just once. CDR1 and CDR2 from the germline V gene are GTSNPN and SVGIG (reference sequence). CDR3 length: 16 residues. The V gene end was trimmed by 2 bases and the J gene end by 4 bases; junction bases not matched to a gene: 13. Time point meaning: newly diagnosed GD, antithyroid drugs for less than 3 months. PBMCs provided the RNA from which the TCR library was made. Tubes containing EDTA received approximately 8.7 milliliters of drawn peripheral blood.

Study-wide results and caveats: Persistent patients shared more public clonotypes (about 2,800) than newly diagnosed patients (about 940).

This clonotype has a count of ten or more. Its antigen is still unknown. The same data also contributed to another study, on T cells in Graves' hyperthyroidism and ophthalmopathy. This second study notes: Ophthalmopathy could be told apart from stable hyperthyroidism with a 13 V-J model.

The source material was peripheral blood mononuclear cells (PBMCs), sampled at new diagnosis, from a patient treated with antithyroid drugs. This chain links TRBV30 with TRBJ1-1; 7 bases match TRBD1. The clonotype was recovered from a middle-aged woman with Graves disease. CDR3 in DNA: TGTGCCTGGAGTCCACCTGGAGGGGGCGCGGGCACTGAAGCTTTCTTT. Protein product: CAWSPPGGGAGTEAFF.